These 30 T cell receptor beta chains originate from one sample sequenced in a study of cytomegalovirus exposure and HLA in healthy donors. Use of 60 Vbeta and 13 Jbeta primers characterized the PCR. Using immunoSEQ multiplex PCR, the repertoire was profiled, and TCRdb retains in-frame clones only, with some absent. The sample contains 130,000 or so clones, about 75% of which appear only once. The sequenced sample consisted of PBMCs. The source is a woman aged 40-49 years in good health and CMV-seropositive.

The chain carries TRBV12-5 and TRBJ2-2, with 8 bases that match TRBD2. CDR1 is LGHNT, CDR2 FRNRAP, per germline. The V and J ends lost 1 base and 3 bases, in that order; junction bases with no gene match: 22. CDR3 size: 22 residues. CDR3 protein: CASGLATSGNPNGIEDTGELFF. The CDR3 DNA is TGTGCTAGTGGTTTGGCCACTAGCGGCAATCCTAACGGCATAGAGGACACCGGGGAGCTGTTTTTT.

This chain uses TRBV19 with TRBJ1-1; 7 bases are shared with TRBD1. From germline, CDR1 is LNHDA and CDR2 SQIVND (reference sequence). The V segment lost 8 bases and the J segment 2 bases; nucleotides outside the gene matches: 5. The length of the CDR3 is 13 residues. In DNA form, the CDR3 reads TGTGCCAGTGCCGGGACAGCAAACACTGAAGCTTTCTTT. Its protein product is CASAGTANTEAFF.

The chain is built from TRBV11-2 and TRBJ2-5; the match to TRBD1 covers 7 bases. The CDR3 spans 15 residues. The V segment lost 0 bases and the J segment 5 bases; nucleotides outside the gene matches: 6. The germline CDR1 and CDR2 sequences are SGHAT and FQNNGV. For the CDR3, the DNA is TGTGCCAGCAGCTTAGAGGACAGGTCAATTGAGACCCAGTACTTC. Protein: CASSLEDRSIETQYF.

This clone was seen only once. This sequence joins TRBV7-8 and TRBJ2-1; TRBD2 might be the D (5 bases). The CDR3 has 14 amino acids. Germline V lookup: CDR1 SGHVS, CDR2 FQNEAQ. V lost 8 bases, J lost 10 bases, and 21 bases lay in between. This chain's CDR3 is CASCMGGPSKEQFF. The DNA of the CDR3 is TGTGCCAGCTGCATGGGCGGGCCCTCCAAGGAGCAGTTCTTC.

The rearrangement uses TRBV7-3 and TRBJ2-1; D unclear. The CDR3 runs to 12 residues. Between the trimmed V and J ends, which lost 5 bases and 8 bases, there was a span of 10 bases. Germline V gene data show CDR1 as SGHTA and CDR2 as FQGTGA. CDR3 sequence (DNA): TGTGCCAGCAGCCAATCGGCGGATGAGCAGTTCTTC. This translates into CASSQSADEQFF.

This chain links TRBV7-9 with TRBJ1-5; the D gene is possibly TRBD1 (5 bases). Germline V gene data show CDR1 as SEHNR and CDR2 as FQNEAQ (reference sequence). V lost 3 bases, J lost 4 bases, and 16 bases lay in between. The CDR3 is made up of 16 amino acids. DNA of the CDR3: TGTGCCAGCAGCTTTACGACAGAAGGGCGGAATCAGCCCCAGCATTTT. Translation gives CASSFTTEGRNQPQHF.

The chain combines TRBV6-1 with TRBJ1-5, with 8 nucleotides matching TRBD1. After removal of 6 bases from V and 3 bases from J, the junction contained 4 bases not matched to a gene. CDR1 MNHNS and CDR2 SASEGT come from the germline V gene. The CDR3 runs to 14 residues. Here the CDR3 reads CASSRTGFNQPQHF. The CDR3 DNA reads as TGTGCCAGCAGCCGGACAGGGTTCAATCAGCCCCAGCATTTT.

Comment on this clone: Sequence at one end of the junction differs from germline and may be a read error. The V call is TRBV25-1, the J call TRBJ2-5, with D possibly TRBD1 on 6 matching bases. Germline V gene lookup returns CDR1 MGHDK and CDR2 SYGVNS. The CDR3 is 14 amino acids. CDR3 nucleotide sequence: TGTGCCAGCAGAGAATCAGGGGATGGGGAGACCCAGTACTTC. As protein: CASRESGDGETQYF.

This chain joins TRBV6-6 and TRBJ2-5; 8 positions agree with TRBD2. This CDR3 comprises 15 residues. V lost 0 bases, J lost 5 bases, and 5 bases stayed unmatched. The V gene's germline CDR1 is MNHNY and CDR2 SVGAGI (reference sequence). Here the CDR3 reads CASSYSPGGRETQYF. CDR3 coding DNA: TGTGCCAGCAGTTACTCCCCGGGGGGGAGGGAGACCCAGTACTTC.

The gene calls are TRBV5-6 and TRBJ1-2, with a tentative D call TRBD1 (6 bases). The germline gives CDR1 SGHDT, CDR2 YYEEEE. CDR3 length equals 15 residues. Trimming stripped 0 bases from V and 5 bases from J, with 14 bases between. CDR3 sequence reads: CASSLEQGSEYGYTF. For the CDR3, the DNA is TGTGCCAGCAGCTTGGAACAGGGAAGTGAGTATGGCTACACCTTC.

In its sample, this clone was seen once. The chain uses TRBV18 and TRBJ1-1; D possibly corresponds to TRBD1 (6 bases). Looked up from germline, CDR1 is KGHSH and CDR2 is LQKENI. This CDR3 is built from 15 residues. The germline V and J ends were trimmed by 3 bases and 4 bases, with 15 bases remaining between them. CDR3: CASSPTQGGGTEAFF. The DNA of the CDR3 is TGTGCCAGCTCACCCACACAGGGTGGCGGCACTGAAGCTTTCTTT.

The gene calls are TRBV5-4 and TRBJ2-7; maybe TRBD1 (8 bases). This CDR3 region has 15 residues. The V gene's germline CDR1 is SGHNT and CDR2 YYREEE (reference sequence). Trimming pared 5 bases from V and 2 bases from J, leaving 17 bases between. The CDR3 is CASRKGQGLTYEQYF. CDR3 nucleotides: TGTGCCAGCAGGAAAGGACAGGGACTAACCTACGAGCAGTACTTC.

This chain connects TRBV5-6 to TRBJ1-5; 8 bases are shared with TRBD1. The CDR3 loop spans 18 amino acids. Germline V gene data show CDR1 as SGHDT and CDR2 as YYEEEE. Trimming took 0 bases from V and 0 from J; bases not matched to a gene: 8. Here the CDR3 DNA reads TGTGCCAGCAGCTTGGGACACAGGGGGGGAAATAGCAATCAGCCCCAGCATTTT. It codes for CASSLGHRGGNSNQPQHF.

The rearrangement links TRBV4-3 to TRBJ2-7, with TRBD1 matching over 9 bases. Germline CDR1 and CDR2: LGHNA and YSLEER. The trim removed 4 bases at V and 2 bases at J, leaving 3 bases unmatched. The CDR3 extends over 14 amino acids. The CDR3 DNA reads as TGCGCCAGCAGCCGGGGACAGGGAACCTACGAGCAGTACTTC. Translating it yields CASSRGQGTYEQYF.

This clone was seen just once. V is TRBV7-6 and J is TRBJ2-7; TRBD1 matches 7 bases. V shed 5 bases, J shed 2 bases, and the junction held 6 bases outside the gene matches. In germline, CDR1 is SGHVS, CDR2 FNYEAQ. The CDR3 has 14 residues. The CDR3 is CASSRGQDPYEQYF. The DNA for the CDR3 is TGTGCCAGCAGCCGCGGACAGGATCCCTACGAGCAGTACTTC. Using reference TRBV7-6 and TRBJ2-7 for the parts outside the CDR3, the full variable domain is GAGVSQSPRYKVTKRGQDVALRCDPISGHVSLYWYRQALGQGPEFLTYFNYEAQQDKSGLPNDRFSAERPEGSISTLTIQRTEQRDSAMYRCASSRGQDPYEQYFGPGTRLTVT.

The rearrangement joins TRBV6-6 to TRBJ2-5, with a weak D call TRBD1 (5 bases). Germline values: CDR1 MNHNY, CDR2 SVGAGI (reference sequence). There are 14 residues in the CDR3. Trimming took off 2 bases at V and 5 bases at J, with 12 bases between the two ends. The CDR3 loop reads CASSYRGPLETQYF. In DNA form, the CDR3 reads TGTGCCAGCAGTTACAGGGGCCCCCTTGAGACCCAGTACTTC.

The V and J genes are TRBV2 and TRBJ1-5, with 8 bases identical to TRBD1. This CDR3 has 17 residues. Looked up from germline, CDR1 is SNHLY and CDR2 is FYNNEI. V lost 6 bases and J lost 2; bases outside the gene matches: 12. The DNA of the CDR3 is TGTGCCAGCAGCCGAGACAGGGGCCGGGGTGGCAATCAGCCCCAGCATTTT. Translating it yields CASSRDRGRGGNQPQHF.

This chain's CDR3 is CAWEIAGGRNEQYF. The DNA for the CDR3 is TGTGCCTGGGAAATAGCGGGAGGCCGGAACGAGCAGTACTTC. V gene TRBV30 combines with J gene TRBJ2-7, with TRBD2 matching 10 bases. This CDR3 is 14 amino acids long. Per germline, CDR1 GTSNPN and CDR2 SVGIG (reference sequence). V dropped 5 bases and J dropped 5; count of bases not matched to a gene: 9.

This chain joins TRBV19 and TRBJ2-5; 13 bases match TRBD2. The germline CDR1 and CDR2 sequences are LNHDA and SQIVND (reference sequence). The CDR3 consists of 17 residues. The V segment lost 5 bases and the J segment 6 bases; nucleotides outside the gene matches: 12. The CDR3 protein is CASSELPGLAGLKTQYF. The DNA for the CDR3 is TGTGCCAGTAGTGAATTACCGGGACTAGCGGGGTTGAAGACCCAGTACTTC.

The V and J genes are TRBV10-1 and TRBJ2-7; 10 positions agree with TRBD1. The V gene's germline CDR1 is WNHNN and CDR2 SYGVQD (reference sequence). The CDR3 covers 15 residues. The trim removed 3 bases at V and 5 bases at J, leaving 7 bases unmatched. The CDR3 spells CASSEPGQGTHEQYF. The CDR3 coding sequence is TGCGCCAGCAGTGAACCGGGACAGGGGACCCACGAGCAGTACTTC.

This chain connects TRBV7-2 to TRBJ1-1; D unresolved. Germline CDR1 reads SGHTA; CDR2 reads FQGNSA. V lost 1 base and J lost 1, with 7 bases in between. CDR3 length: 14 residues. CDR3 loop: CASSLDGANTEAFF. Written as DNA, the CDR3 is TGTGCCAGCAGCTTAGACGGAGCGAACACTGAAGCTTTCTTT.

This rearrangement joins TRBV18 to TRBJ1-1, with a weak D call TRBD1 (6 bases). Germline-derived CDR1 and CDR2 are KGHSH and LQKENI. The V end was cut by 2 bases, the J end by 2 bases, with 9 bases between. CDR3 size: 14 residues. CDR3 sequence (DNA): TGTGCCAGCTCACCATCAGGGGACAACACTGAAGCTTTCTTT. Protein: CASSPSGDNTEAFF.

This clone was recorded a few times. This chain connects TRBV9 to TRBJ2-3; perhaps TRBD2 as D (6 bases). Trimming shortened V by 6 bases and J by 3 bases, and 8 bases separated the two germline ends. The CDR3 has 12 residues. Germline loops: CDR1 SGDLS, CDR2 YYNGEE. The CDR3 coding sequence is TGTGCCAGCAAGGGAGGTACAGATACGCAGTATTTT. Translation gives CASKGGTDTQYF.

CDR3: CASSLVGGVNQPQHF. In DNA, the CDR3 is TGTGCCAGCAGCTTGGTAGGGGGCGTCAATCAGCCCCAGCATTTT. The rearrangement links TRBV5-6 to TRBJ1-5; 7 positions match TRBD1. Germline V CDR1 and CDR2: SGHDT, YYEEEE. V lost 0 bases, J lost 3 bases, and 3 bases stayed unmatched. The CDR3 runs to 15 residues.

This clone appeared once. The J gene is TRBJ1-5, the V gene TRBV19; no clear D gene. Between the trimmed V and J ends, which lost 2 bases and 5 bases, there was a span of 7 bases. The CDR3 is made up of 13 amino acids. Germline values: CDR1 LNHDA, CDR2 SQIVND (reference sequence). The CDR3 DNA sequence: TGTGCCAGTAGTATATCACGCGATCAGCCCCAGCATTTT. It specifies CASSISRDQPQHF.

CDR3 amino acids: CASSLFGGGLVSTDTQYF. The CDR3 DNA sequence: TGTGCCAGCAGCTTATTCGGCGGGGGGTTGGTAAGCACAGATACGCAGTATTTT. The rearrangement uses TRBV11-2 and TRBJ2-3, with 8 bases identical to TRBD2. The V gene's germline CDR1 is SGHAT and CDR2 FQNNGV. The CDR3 totals 18 residues. The ends lost 2 bases at V and 0 bases at J; junction bases unmatched: 10.

This sequence joins TRBV18 and TRBJ2-3; 10 nucleotides line up with TRBD1. CDR1 is KGHSH, CDR2 LQKENI, per germline. The CDR3 sequence is 15 residues long. J was trimmed by 3 bases and V by 4 bases; bases with no gene match: 4. The CDR3 DNA sequence: TGTGCCAGCTCACGGGACAGGGGAAGAACAGATACGCAGTATTTT. Its translation: CASSRDRGRTDTQYF.

This rearrangement joins TRBV6-6 to TRBJ1-1; weak D call: TRBD1 (6 bases). Looked up from germline, CDR1 is MNHNY and CDR2 is SVGAGI (reference sequence). This CDR3 is built from 14 residues. V lost 5 bases to trimming and J lost 1 base, with 11 bases between them. CDR3 protein: CASSRTEKNTEAFF. The CDR3 coding sequence is TGTGCCAGCAGTCGGACAGAGAAGAACACTGAAGCTTTCTTT.

This chain connects TRBV9 to TRBJ1-2; D not certain. V was shortened by 6 bases and J by 0 bases, with 15 bases between the two germline ends. The germline gives CDR1 SGDLS, CDR2 YYNGEE. This CDR3 region has 15 residues. As DNA, the CDR3 is TGTGCCAGCACCGACGAGGGAACGTCTAACTATGGCTACACCTTC. Its protein product is CASTDEGTSNYGYTF. The entire variable domain, with the rest obtained from reference TRBV9 and TRBJ1-2, is as follows: DSGVTQTPKHLITATGQRVTLRCSPRSGDLSVYWYQQSLDQGLQFLIQYYNGEERAKGNILERFSAQQFPDLHSELNLSSLELGDSALYFCASTDEGTSNYGYTFGSGTRLTVV.

This clone was counted a single time. This chain joins TRBV7-9 and TRBJ2-7; 12 nucleotides match TRBD2. V shed 4 bases, J shed 0 bases, and the junction held 4 bases outside the gene matches. The CDR3 is 16 amino acids. Germline CDR1 reads SEHNR; CDR2 reads FQNEAQ (reference sequence). The CDR3, as DNA: TGTGCCAGCAGCTACCGGACTAGCGGGGACTCCTACGAGCAGTACTTC. This sequence encodes CASSYRTSGDSYEQYF.